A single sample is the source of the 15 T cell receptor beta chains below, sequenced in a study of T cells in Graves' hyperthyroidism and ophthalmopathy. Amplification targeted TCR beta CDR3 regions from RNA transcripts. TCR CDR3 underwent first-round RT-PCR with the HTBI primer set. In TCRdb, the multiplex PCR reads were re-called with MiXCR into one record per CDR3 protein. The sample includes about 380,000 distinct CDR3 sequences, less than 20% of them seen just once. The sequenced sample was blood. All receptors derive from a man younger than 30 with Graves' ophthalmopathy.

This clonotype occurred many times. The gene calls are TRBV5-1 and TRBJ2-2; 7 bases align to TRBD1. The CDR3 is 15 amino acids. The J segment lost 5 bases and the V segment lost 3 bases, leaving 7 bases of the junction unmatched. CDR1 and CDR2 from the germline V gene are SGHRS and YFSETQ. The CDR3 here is CASSSQGSLTGELFF. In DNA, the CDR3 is TGCGCCAGCAGCTCACAGGGGAGCCTTACCGGGGAGCTGTTTTTT.

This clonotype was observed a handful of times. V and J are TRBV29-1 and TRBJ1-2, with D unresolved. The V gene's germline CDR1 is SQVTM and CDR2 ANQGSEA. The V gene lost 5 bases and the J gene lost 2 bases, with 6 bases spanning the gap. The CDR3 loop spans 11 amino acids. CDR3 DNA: TGCAGCGTTACAGAGAACTATGGCTACACCTTC. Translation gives CSVTENYGYTF.

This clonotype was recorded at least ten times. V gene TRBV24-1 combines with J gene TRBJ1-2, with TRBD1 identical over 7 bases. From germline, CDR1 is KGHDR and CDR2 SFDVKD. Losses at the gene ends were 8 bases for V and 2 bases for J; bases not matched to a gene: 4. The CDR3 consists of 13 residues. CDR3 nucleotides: TGTGCCACCAAGGGGGCGGAGAACTATGGCTACACCTTC. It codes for CATKGAENYGYTF.

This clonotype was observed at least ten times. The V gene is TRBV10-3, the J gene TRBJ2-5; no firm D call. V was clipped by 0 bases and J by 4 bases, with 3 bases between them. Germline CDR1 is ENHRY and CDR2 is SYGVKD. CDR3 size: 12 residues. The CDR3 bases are TGTGCCATCAGTGAGTCAGCAGAGACCCAGTACTTC. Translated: CAISESAETQYF.

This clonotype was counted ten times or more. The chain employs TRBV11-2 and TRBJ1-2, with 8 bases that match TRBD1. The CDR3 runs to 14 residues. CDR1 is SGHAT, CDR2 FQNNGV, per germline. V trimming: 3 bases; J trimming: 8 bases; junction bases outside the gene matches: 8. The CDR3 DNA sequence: TGTGCCAGCAGCTTCTCCGGGACAGGCGTGGGCTACACCTTC. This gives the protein CASSFSGTGVGYTF.

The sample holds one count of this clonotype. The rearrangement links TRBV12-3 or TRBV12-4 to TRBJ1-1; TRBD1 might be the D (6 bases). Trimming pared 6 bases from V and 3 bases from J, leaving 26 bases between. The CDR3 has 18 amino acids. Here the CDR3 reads CASSLGRRLGGGYTEAFF. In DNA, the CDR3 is TGTGCCAGCAGCTTGGGCCGCCGATTAGGGGGGGGGTACACTGAAGCTTTCTTT.

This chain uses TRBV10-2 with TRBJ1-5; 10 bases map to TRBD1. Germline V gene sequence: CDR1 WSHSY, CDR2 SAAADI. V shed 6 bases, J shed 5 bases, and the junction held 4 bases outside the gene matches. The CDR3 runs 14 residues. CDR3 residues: CASRGQGKDQPQHF. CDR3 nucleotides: TGCGCCAGCAGGGGACAGGGGAAGGATCAGCCCCAGCATTTT.

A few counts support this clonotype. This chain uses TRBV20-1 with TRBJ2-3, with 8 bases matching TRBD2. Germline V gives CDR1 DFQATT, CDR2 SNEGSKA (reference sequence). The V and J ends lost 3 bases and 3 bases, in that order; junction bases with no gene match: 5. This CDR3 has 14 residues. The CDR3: CSARPGGATDTQYF. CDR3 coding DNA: TGCAGTGCTAGGCCCGGGGGGGCGACAGATACGCAGTATTTT.

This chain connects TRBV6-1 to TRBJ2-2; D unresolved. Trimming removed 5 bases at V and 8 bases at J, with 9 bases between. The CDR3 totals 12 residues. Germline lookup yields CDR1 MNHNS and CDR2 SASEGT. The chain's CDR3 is CASSWVFGELFF. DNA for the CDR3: TGTGCCAGCAGTTGGGTGTTTGGGGAGCTGTTTTTT.

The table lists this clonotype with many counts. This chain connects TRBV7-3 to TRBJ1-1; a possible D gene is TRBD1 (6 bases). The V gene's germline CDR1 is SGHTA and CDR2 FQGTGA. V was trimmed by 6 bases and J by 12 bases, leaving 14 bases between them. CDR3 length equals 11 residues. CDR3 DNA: TGTGCCAGCAGGGGGGCTGACGGTACTTTCTTT. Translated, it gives CASRGADGTFF. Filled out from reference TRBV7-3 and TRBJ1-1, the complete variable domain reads GAGVSQTPSNKVTEKGKYVELRCDPISGHTALYWYRQSLGQGPEFLIYFQGTGAADDSGLPNDRFFAVRPEGSVSTLKIQRTERGDSAVYLCASRGADGTFFGQGTRLTVV.

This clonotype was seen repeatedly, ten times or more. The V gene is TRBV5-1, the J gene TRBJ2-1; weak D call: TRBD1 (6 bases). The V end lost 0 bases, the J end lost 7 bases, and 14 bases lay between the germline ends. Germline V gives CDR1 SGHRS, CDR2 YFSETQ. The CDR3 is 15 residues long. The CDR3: CASSLEAGAGNEQFF. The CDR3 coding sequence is TGCGCCAGCAGCTTGGAGGCAGGGGCCGGGAATGAGCAGTTCTTC.

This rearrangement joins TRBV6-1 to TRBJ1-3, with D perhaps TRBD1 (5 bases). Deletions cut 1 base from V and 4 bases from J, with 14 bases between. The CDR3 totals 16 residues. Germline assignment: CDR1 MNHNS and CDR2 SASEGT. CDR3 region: CASSEGHWGGGNTIYF. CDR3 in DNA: TGTGCCAGCAGTGAAGGCCATTGGGGGGGAGGAAACACCATATATTTT.

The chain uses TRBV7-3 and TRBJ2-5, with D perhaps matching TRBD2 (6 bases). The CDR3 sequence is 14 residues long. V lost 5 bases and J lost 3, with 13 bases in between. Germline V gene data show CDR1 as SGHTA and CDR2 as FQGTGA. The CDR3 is CASSPLARKETQYF. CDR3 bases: TGTGCCAGCAGCCCCCTAGCGCGGAAAGAGACCCAGTACTTC.

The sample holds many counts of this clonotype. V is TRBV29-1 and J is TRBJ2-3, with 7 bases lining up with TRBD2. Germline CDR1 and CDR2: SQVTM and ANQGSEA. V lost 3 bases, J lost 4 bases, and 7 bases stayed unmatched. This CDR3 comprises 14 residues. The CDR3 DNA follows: TGCAGCGTTGATCGGGGGGAGGCTTCAGATACGCAGTATTTT. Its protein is CSVDRGEASDTQYF.

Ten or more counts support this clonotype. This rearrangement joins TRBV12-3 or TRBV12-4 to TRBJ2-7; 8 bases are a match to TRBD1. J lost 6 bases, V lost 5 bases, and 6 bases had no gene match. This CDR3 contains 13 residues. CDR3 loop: CASSTSTGAEQYF. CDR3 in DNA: TGTGCCAGCAGTACCTCGACAGGGGCCGAGCAGTACTTC.